These T cell receptor beta chains were read from a single sample in a study of T cell changes during pregnancy in multiple sclerosis. Libraries were prepared by immunoSEQ multiplex PCR; TCRdb keeps only in-frame clonotypes and omits some of them. The sample consists of almost 50,000 clones, about nine tenths of them appearing once. The sample in question was CD8+ T cells from peripheral blood mononuclear cells, obtained after pregnancy. The source is a female donor with multiple sclerosis, enrolled in a pregnancy study. Both conserved end residues are part of each CDR3. Each record gives: V gene, clone size, D gene, J gene, CDR3 length, CDR3 DNA, CDR3 protein. D genes are given only for firm matches. Rows give clone size only sometimes, using once, few, many, or a class for an expanded clone.

>TRBV5-1|NA|NA|TRBJ1-2|13
TGCGCCAGCAGCTTGGACAATGGCTATGGCTACACCTTC
CASSLDNGYGYTF
>TRBV10-2|NA|NA|TRBJ1-5|15
TGCGCCAGCAGTGAGTCCTCAGGGGGCAATCAGCCCCAGCATTTT
CASSESSGGNQPQHF
>TRBV7-8|NA|TRBD1|TRBJ1-4|14
TGTGCCAGCAGTTTTACAGGGGTGGTTGAAAAACTGTTTTTT
CASSFTGVVEKLFF
>TRBV11-2|NA|NA|TRBJ2-1|13
TGTGCCGCGGGTTTTAGCTCCTACAATGAGCAGTTCTTC
CAAGFSSYNEQFF
>TRBV2|NA|NA|TRBJ1-2|10
TGTGCCACCTCCAGGGTTGGCTACACCTTC
CATSRVGYTF
>TRBV27|NA|NA|TRBJ2-3|17
TGTGCCAGCAGTTTATTCCCGGGGTCTCCTAGCACAGATACGCAGTATTTT
CASSLFPGSPSTDTQYF
>TRBV9|NA|TRBD1|TRBJ1-5|14
TGTGCCAGCAGTGGGACAGGTTTTAATCAGCCCCAGCATTTT
CASSGTGFNQPQHF
>TRBV5-6|NA|NA|TRBJ1-2|13
TGTGCCAGCAGCTTGGAGGAGAACTATGGCTACACCTTC
CASSLEENYGYTF
>TRBV4-1|NA|NA|TRBJ1-2|14
TGCGCCAGCAGCCAAGCATTGGGGGGCTATGGCTACACCTTC
CASSQALGGYGYTF
>TRBV4-1|NA|TRBD1|TRBJ1-6|17
TGCGCCAGCAGCCAAGAGCGACAGGGGTTGAATAATTCACCCCTCCACTTT
CASSQERQGLNNSPLHF
>TRBV29-1|NA|TRBD2|TRBJ2-3|14
TGCAGCGTTGCGGGACTAGCGGGGCAGGATACGCAGTATTTT
CSVAGLAGQDTQYF
>TRBV27|NA|TRBD2|TRBJ2-3|20
TGTGCCAGCAGTCCATTTCCGAAAAATAGACTAGCGGGATCCACAGATACGCAGTATTTT
CASSPFPKNRLAGSTDTQYF
>TRBV13|NA|TRBD2|TRBJ2-2|18
TGTGCCAGCAGCTTAAGGTCTAGCGGGGGGGAGAACACCGGGGAGCTGTTTTTT
CASSLRSSGGENTGELFF
>TRBV19|NA|TRBD2|TRBJ2-5|16
TGTGCCAGTAGTATTTCCGGGACTAGCGGGGAAGAGACCCAGTACTTC
CASSISGTSGEETQYF
>TRBV23-1|NA|NA|TRBJ2-5|15
TGCGCCAGCAACCCGTGCGGGACAGAAAAAGAGACCCAGTACTTC
CASNPCGTEKETQYF
>TRBV9|NA|TRBD1|TRBJ1-2|15
TGTGCCAGCAGCGATGACAGGGGTTATAACTATGGCTACACCTTC
CASSDDRGYNYGYTF
>TRBV5-6|NA|NA|TRBJ2-2|17
TGTGCCAGCAGCTTGGGTTTCGGGACTGAGAACACCGGGGAGCTGTTTTTT
CASSLGFGTENTGELFF
>TRBV11-2|NA|TRBD2|TRBJ2-5|17
TGTGCCAGCAGCTGGCCCTTCGGGGGGACGTACCAAGAGACCCAGTACTTC
CASSWPFGGTYQETQYF
>TRBV15|NA|NA|TRBJ1-4|15
TGTGCCACCAAATCTCCGACAGATTCTAATGAAAAACTGTTTTTT
CATKSPTDSNEKLFF
>TRBV5-6|NA|NA|TRBJ2-7|15
TGTGCCAGCAGCTTGGGGGACTCGCGAGGGGACGAGCAGTACTTC
CASSLGDSRGDEQYF
>TRBV7-9|NA|NA|TRBJ2-1|16
TGTGCCAGCAGACCGATACAGGGAAGCTCCTACAATGAGCAGTTCTTC
CASRPIQGSSYNEQFF
>TRBV6-1|NA|TRBD1|TRBJ2-1|13
TGTGCCAGCGGGCAGGGGGCCCTCAATGAGCAGTTCTTC
CASGQGALNEQFF
>TRBV12-5|once|NA|TRBJ1-1|14
TGTGCTAGTGGTTTACATACCGGGGGAGCTGAAGCTTTCTTT
CASGLHTGGAEAFF
>TRBV6-6|NA|NA|TRBJ2-7|15
TGTGCCAGCAGTTACTCGACCGCAGGGGAATACGAGCAGTACTTC
CASSYSTAGEYEQYF
>TRBV5-4|NA|TRBD1|TRBJ2-7|15
TGTGCCAGCAGCAAGGACAGGGGCGGGGGCTACGAGCAGTACTTC
CASSKDRGGGYEQYF
>TRBV7-9|NA|NA|TRBJ2-7|13
TGTGCCAGCAGCGCGATCGGGGAATACGAGCAGTACTTC
CASSAIGEYEQYF
>TRBV2|NA|NA|TRBJ1-2|15
TGTGCCAGCAGTGCCCCGGACAGTTGGTACTATGGCTACACCTTC
CASSAPDSWYYGYTF
>TRBV5-6|NA|NA|TRBJ1-1|15
TGTGCCAGCAGCTTGAGGGGAATATTCCAATCTGAAGCTTTCTTT
CASSLRGIFQSEAFF
>TRBV5-6|NA|NA|TRBJ1-5|13
TGTGCCAGCAGCTTCGGAGGAAATCAGCCCCAGCATTTT
CASSFGGNQPQHF
>TRBV5-1|NA|TRBD1|TRBJ2-3|17
TGCGCCAGCAGCTTGGGGCCAGGGGGCTCCATATCAGATACGCAGTATTTT
CASSLGPGGSISDTQYF
>TRBV7-8|NA|NA|TRBJ1-2|11
TGTGCCAGCAGTGAGGGGGGGTTCCGCACCTTC
CASSEGGFRTF
>TRBV9|NA|TRBD1|TRBJ1-2|15
TGTGCCAGCAGCGTAGGTCCAGGGGGTAACTATGGCTACACCTTC
CASSVGPGGNYGYTF
>TRBV11-2|NA|TRBD1|TRBJ2-7|14
TGTGCCAGCAGCTTTGGGACAGACTCCTACGAGCAGTACTTC
CASSFGTDSYEQYF
>TRBV6-6|NA|NA|TRBJ1-1|12
TGTGCCAGCAATCACCTCGGGGGGTGGGCTTTCTTT
CASNHLGGWAFF
>TRBV25-1|NA|NA|TRBJ2-1|14
TGTGCCAGCTTGGGACAAAATCAGGACAATGAGCAGTTCTTC
CASLGQNQDNEQFF
>TRBV27|NA|NA|TRBJ2-7|16
TGTGCCAGCAGTCAACACAGGGTGGCAGGGGCTCTGGGGCAGTACTTC
CASSQHRVAGALGQYF
>TRBV4-1|hyperexpanded|NA|TRBJ2-2|13
TGCGCCAGCAGCTTTGCAGGGCAAGGGGAGCTGTTTTTT
CASSFAGQGELFF
>TRBV9|NA|NA|TRBJ1-2|14
TGTGCCAGCAGCGTAGTGGGCTCTGGCTATGGCTACACCTTC
CASSVVGSGYGYTF
>TRBV5-6|NA|NA|TRBJ2-1|12
TGTGCCAGCAGCTTGGGTCATTCAGGGCAGTTCTTC
CASSLGHSGQFF
>TRBV9|NA|TRBD1|TRBJ1-5|14
TGTGCCAGCAGCGAGGGACAGCACAATCAGCCCCAGCATTTT
CASSEGQHNQPQHF
>TRBV19|NA|TRBD1|TRBJ1-1|15
TGTGCCAGTAAGGCAGGGGGTATAGGGAACACTGAAGCTTTCTTT
CASKAGGIGNTEAFF
>TRBV13|NA|NA|TRBJ1-6|13
TGTGCCAGCAGCTCCATGAGGGATTCACCCCTCCACTTT
CASSSMRDSPLHF
>TRBV6-5|NA|NA|TRBJ2-1|14
TGTGCCAGCAGTGCTGGACTAAACTACAATGAGCAGTTCTTC
CASSAGLNYNEQFF
>TRBV4-1|NA|TRBD2|TRBJ2-1|15
TGCGCCAGCAGCCAAGGACTAGCGATATACAATGAGCAGTTCTTC
CASSQGLAIYNEQFF
>TRBV6-4|NA|TRBD2|TRBJ2-3|14
TGTGCCAGCAGTGATGAGCGGGGGGCAGATACGCAGTATTTT
CASSDERGADTQYF
>TRBV6-6|NA|NA|TRBJ2-3|14
TGTGCCAGCAGTTACGAGGTCAGCACAGATACGCAGTATTTT
CASSYEVSTDTQYF
>TRBV10-3|NA|TRBD2|TRBJ2-1|12
TGTGCCACCTACGGGGGGGTGGATGAGCAGTTCTTC
CATYGGVDEQFF
>TRBV5-4|NA|TRBD1|TRBJ2-7|14
TGTGCCAGCAGCGAGGGACAGGGTTCCTACGAGCAGTACTTC
CASSEGQGSYEQYF
>TRBV2|NA|NA|TRBJ1-2|14
TGTGCCAGCAGTGGTTCTTCTGGCTTGGATGGCTACACCTTC
CASSGSSGLDGYTF
>TRBV21-1|NA|NA|TRBJ1-1|15
TGTGCCAGCAGCAAAGGGGGACAGAAGAACACTGAAGCTTTCTTT
CASSKGGQKNTEAFF
>TRBV6-5|once|NA|TRBJ1-5|14
TGTGCCAGCATGCGGGGAGGTGGAAATCAGCCCCAGCATTTT
CASMRGGGNQPQHF
>TRBV7-9|NA|NA|TRBJ1-1|15
TGTGCCAGCAGCTTAGCAGGGGGGGAAAACACTGAAGCTTTCTTT
CASSLAGGENTEAFF
>TRBV2|NA|NA|TRBJ1-4|16
TGTGCCAGCGGCGAAGCGACAGCCGCAACTAATGAAAAACTGTTTTTT
CASGEATAATNEKLFF
>TRBV6-5|once|NA|TRBJ2-1|11
TGTGCCAGCAGTTACTCCTATGAGCAGTTCTTC
CASSYSYEQFF